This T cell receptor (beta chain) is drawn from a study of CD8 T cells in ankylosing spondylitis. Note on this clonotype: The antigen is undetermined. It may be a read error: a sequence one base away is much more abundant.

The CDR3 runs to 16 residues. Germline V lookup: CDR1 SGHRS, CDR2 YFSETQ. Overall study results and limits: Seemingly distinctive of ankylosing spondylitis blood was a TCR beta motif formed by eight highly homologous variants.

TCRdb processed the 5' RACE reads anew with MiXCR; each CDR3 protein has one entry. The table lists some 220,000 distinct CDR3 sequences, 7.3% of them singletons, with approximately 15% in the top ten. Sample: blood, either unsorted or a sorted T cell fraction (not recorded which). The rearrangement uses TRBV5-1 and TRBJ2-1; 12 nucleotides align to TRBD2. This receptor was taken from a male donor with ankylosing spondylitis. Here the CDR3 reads CAGSRGLAGPYNEQFF. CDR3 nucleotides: TGCGCCGGCAGCCGGGGACTAGCGGGCCCCTACAATGAGCAGTTCTTC.